This T cell receptor beta chain was profiled in a study of blood T cell repertoires in COVID-19 (dated by TCRdb to the early 2020s). Some background on the complete study: Samples covering the acute and convalescent phases of COVID-19 were provided by collaborators in the United States, Italy and Spain. The material from the prospective study consisted of cDNA or gDNA derived from T cells, B-cell-depleted T cells, or PBMCs. The dataset comprised deeply sampled blood TCRbeta repertoires from subjects exposed to, actively infected with, or recovered from COVID-19. The repertoires were released in a freely available public database intended as a resource for research on the immune response to SARS-CoV-2. The samples were drawn from two sources: the first 160 participants of the ongoing ImmuneRACE study, and about 1,300 subjects contributed by 6 global collaborators. The sample metadata nearly always contained a de-identified subject ID, COVID-19 status, age in years and sex. HLA class I and class II types, where available, came from metadata supplied by the sample provider rather than from assay-based typing.

Findings and caveats that apply to the study as a whole: How much clinical and demographic metadata was included differed by source and by participant, and the metadata was provided uncurated.

Relative to germline, V is missing 5 bases and J is missing 4 bases, with 8 bases of the junction outside any gene match. Including the terminal cysteine and phenylalanine, the CDR3 comprises 15 residues. Just CDR3 DNA is preserved here, 45 bases in frame from base 1. CDR1 and CDR2 (SGHTA, FQGTGA) derive from the germline V gene. Points on this clone: Its antigen is still unknown. No base-level quality is on record; no much larger clone is a single base apart.

Whole blood was collected in K2EDTA tubes by collaborating institutions according to the institutions' own protocols. For TCRbeta analysis, collaborators shipped samples in one of three forms: frozen whole blood, isolated PBMCs, or DNA extracted from either of those sample types. TCRbeta CDR3 regions were amplified from genomic DNA using the immunoSEQ Assay, a bias-controlled multiplex PCR. Under the source paper's analysis protocol: Nucleated cell counts per sample were estimated from amplification of reference gene primers within the assay. To quantify the absolute abundance of each unique TCRbeta CDR3 rearrangement, sequence reads were collapsed and filtered. Productive Simpson clonality was computed per sample as the square root of Simpson's diversity index over productive rearrangements. As stored in TCRdb, this immuneACCESS dataset retains in-frame rearrangements with V and J assigned. A fraction of the clones does not appear; measured against another copy, unresolved V genes explain less than half of the discrepancy, and the remainder lacks a known reason. V and J calls and clone size follow that table, whereas D and trimming were derived from the DNA. This sample comprises about 150,000 clones, 75% to 90% of them detected only once. Clones ranked in the top ten supply under 3% of the sample.

Sequenced: peripheral blood. The V and J segments used are TRBV7-3 and TRBJ2-3; the central 8 bases match TRBD1. The receptor was derived from a man in his sixties with active or convalescent COVID-19. In nucleotides, the sequence is TGTGCCAGCAGCCCAACAGGGGGGCAGGCAGATACGCAGTATTTT. Translated, it gives CASSPTGGQADTQYF.